This section outlines one T cell receptor beta chain sequence together with its context. No antigen is known for it. A single base separates this from a much larger clone, so it may be a read error. Production of TCR beta cDNA used approximately 0.55 ug total RNA together with a constant-region primer. Three nested multiplex PCR rounds, a slightly modified ARM-PCR method, built the TCR beta libraries. Forward primers for TRBV1-TRBV30 and a C-beta reverse primer served the first two PCR rounds, at about 10 cycles each. TCRdb passed the multiplex PCR reads through MiXCR, listing each CDR3 protein once. The sample comprises 150,000 to 200,000 distinct CDR3 sequences, approximately 60% of which are singletons, and approximately 65% rests with the top ten. The source of the sample is a study of tumor-infiltrating lymphocytes in primary liver carcinoma. Turning to the study itself: Tissue type made little difference to sample yields of roughly 3.5 to 7.5 million productive TCRbeta reads. Study-level findings and limits: Comparison of CD4+ and CD8+ repertoires was precluded by bulk unsorted samples. Against blood, tumors held a significantly higher top-250-clone fraction (p = 0.039).

Germline values: CDR1 SQVTM, CDR2 ANQGSEA. The V end was cut by 6 bases, the J end by 5 bases, with 9 bases between. The CDR3 spans 11 residues. Unsorted whole blood yielded the blood RNA, and germline DNA was also extracted. These patients lived with chronic HBV infection and had never been treated. The specimen was peripheral blood. This sequence joins TRBV29-1 and TRBJ2-3; D call uncertain. The clonotype originates from a man aged 35-49 years with primary liver carcinoma and hepatitis B virus infection. CDR3 DNA sequence: TGCAGCGTCATGGACCAAGATACGCAGTATTTT. Translating it yields CSVMDQDTQYF.